This T cell receptor (beta chain) was observed in a study of T-cell memory formation after mild COVID-19. Points from the study as a whole: Contracting clones from day 15 to 85 had balanced CD4/CD8; later expanders favoured CD4+. Contracting CD4+ clones were located mainly in CM and EM, and CD8+ clones in EMRA.

The V gene's germline CDR1 is SQVTM and CDR2 ANQGSEA. The V and J ends lost 7 bases and 4 bases respectively, with 10 bases between them. This CDR3 has 12 residues. From 5'RACE with constant-segment primers came TCR alpha and TCR beta cDNA libraries that carried sample barcodes and UMIs. One entry per CDR3 protein results from TCRdb running MiXCR on the 5' RACE reads. The sample lists roughly 300,000 distinct CDR3 sequences, 7.5% to 9.5% occurring once. This clonotype was observed at least ten times. The antigen remains unidentified. The TCR was taken from a man aged 18 to 35 who had mild COVID-19 (a few samples of this study predate the infection). Cell type and time point are not known. The rearrangement uses TRBV29-1 and TRBJ2-2, with D possibly matching TRBD1 (5 bases). The sample comprised PBMCs or a T cell subset sorted from them (not recorded which). The CDR3 region is CSAFRGTGELFF. The CDR3 DNA sequence: TGCAGCGCTTTTAGGGGCACCGGGGAGCTGTTTTTT.